The clone carrying this TCR beta chain was seen a single time. Using immunoSEQ multiplex PCR, the repertoire was profiled, and TCRdb retains in-frame clones only, with some absent. The sample includes 50,000 to 75,000 clones, 70% to 90% seen only once; the top ten take around 6.3%. This entry is derived from a study of blood T cell repertoires in COVID-19. Across the whole study: Researchers got acute and convalescent COVID-19 samples from the United States, Italy and Spain. T cells, B-cell-depleted T cells, or PBMCs provided the cDNA or gDNA that served as material.

The CDR3 is 13 amino acids. The germline gives CDR1 GTSNPN, CDR2 SVGIG (reference sequence). Deletions cut 0 bases from V and 4 bases from J, with 7 bases between. The source material was peripheral blood. This clonotype originated in a man between 60 and 70 years old with acute or convalescent COVID-19. The chain recombines TRBV30 with TRBJ1-5; D gene unclear. The CDR3 spells CAWSVRANQPQHF. CDR3 in DNA: TGTGCCTGGAGTGTAAGAGCGAATCAGCCCCAGCATTTT. Full variable domain (missing parts from reference TRBV30 and TRBJ1-5): SQTIHQWPATLVQPVGSPLSLECTVEGTSNPNLYWYRQAAGRGLQLLFYSVGIGQISSEVPQNLSASRPQDRQFILSSKKLLLSDSGFYLCAWSVRANQPQHFGDGTRLSIL.